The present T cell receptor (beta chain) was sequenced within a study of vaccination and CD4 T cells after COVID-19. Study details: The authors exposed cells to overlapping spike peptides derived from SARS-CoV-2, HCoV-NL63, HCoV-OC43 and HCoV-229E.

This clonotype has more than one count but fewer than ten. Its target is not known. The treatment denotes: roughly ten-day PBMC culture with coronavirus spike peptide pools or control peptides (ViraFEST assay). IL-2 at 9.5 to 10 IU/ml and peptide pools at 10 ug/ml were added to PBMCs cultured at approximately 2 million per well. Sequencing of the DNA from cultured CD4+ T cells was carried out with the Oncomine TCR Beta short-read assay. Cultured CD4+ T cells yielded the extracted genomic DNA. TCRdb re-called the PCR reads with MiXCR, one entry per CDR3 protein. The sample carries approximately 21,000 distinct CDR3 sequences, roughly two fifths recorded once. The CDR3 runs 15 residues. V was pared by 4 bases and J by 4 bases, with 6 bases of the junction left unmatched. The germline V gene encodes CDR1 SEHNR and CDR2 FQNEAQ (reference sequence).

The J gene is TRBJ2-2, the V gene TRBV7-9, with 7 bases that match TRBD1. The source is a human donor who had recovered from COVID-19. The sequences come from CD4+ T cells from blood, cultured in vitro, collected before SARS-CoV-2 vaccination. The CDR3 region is CASSYGTASTGELFF. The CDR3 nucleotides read TGTGCCAGCAGCTACGGGACAGCAAGCACCGGGGAGCTGTTTTTT.